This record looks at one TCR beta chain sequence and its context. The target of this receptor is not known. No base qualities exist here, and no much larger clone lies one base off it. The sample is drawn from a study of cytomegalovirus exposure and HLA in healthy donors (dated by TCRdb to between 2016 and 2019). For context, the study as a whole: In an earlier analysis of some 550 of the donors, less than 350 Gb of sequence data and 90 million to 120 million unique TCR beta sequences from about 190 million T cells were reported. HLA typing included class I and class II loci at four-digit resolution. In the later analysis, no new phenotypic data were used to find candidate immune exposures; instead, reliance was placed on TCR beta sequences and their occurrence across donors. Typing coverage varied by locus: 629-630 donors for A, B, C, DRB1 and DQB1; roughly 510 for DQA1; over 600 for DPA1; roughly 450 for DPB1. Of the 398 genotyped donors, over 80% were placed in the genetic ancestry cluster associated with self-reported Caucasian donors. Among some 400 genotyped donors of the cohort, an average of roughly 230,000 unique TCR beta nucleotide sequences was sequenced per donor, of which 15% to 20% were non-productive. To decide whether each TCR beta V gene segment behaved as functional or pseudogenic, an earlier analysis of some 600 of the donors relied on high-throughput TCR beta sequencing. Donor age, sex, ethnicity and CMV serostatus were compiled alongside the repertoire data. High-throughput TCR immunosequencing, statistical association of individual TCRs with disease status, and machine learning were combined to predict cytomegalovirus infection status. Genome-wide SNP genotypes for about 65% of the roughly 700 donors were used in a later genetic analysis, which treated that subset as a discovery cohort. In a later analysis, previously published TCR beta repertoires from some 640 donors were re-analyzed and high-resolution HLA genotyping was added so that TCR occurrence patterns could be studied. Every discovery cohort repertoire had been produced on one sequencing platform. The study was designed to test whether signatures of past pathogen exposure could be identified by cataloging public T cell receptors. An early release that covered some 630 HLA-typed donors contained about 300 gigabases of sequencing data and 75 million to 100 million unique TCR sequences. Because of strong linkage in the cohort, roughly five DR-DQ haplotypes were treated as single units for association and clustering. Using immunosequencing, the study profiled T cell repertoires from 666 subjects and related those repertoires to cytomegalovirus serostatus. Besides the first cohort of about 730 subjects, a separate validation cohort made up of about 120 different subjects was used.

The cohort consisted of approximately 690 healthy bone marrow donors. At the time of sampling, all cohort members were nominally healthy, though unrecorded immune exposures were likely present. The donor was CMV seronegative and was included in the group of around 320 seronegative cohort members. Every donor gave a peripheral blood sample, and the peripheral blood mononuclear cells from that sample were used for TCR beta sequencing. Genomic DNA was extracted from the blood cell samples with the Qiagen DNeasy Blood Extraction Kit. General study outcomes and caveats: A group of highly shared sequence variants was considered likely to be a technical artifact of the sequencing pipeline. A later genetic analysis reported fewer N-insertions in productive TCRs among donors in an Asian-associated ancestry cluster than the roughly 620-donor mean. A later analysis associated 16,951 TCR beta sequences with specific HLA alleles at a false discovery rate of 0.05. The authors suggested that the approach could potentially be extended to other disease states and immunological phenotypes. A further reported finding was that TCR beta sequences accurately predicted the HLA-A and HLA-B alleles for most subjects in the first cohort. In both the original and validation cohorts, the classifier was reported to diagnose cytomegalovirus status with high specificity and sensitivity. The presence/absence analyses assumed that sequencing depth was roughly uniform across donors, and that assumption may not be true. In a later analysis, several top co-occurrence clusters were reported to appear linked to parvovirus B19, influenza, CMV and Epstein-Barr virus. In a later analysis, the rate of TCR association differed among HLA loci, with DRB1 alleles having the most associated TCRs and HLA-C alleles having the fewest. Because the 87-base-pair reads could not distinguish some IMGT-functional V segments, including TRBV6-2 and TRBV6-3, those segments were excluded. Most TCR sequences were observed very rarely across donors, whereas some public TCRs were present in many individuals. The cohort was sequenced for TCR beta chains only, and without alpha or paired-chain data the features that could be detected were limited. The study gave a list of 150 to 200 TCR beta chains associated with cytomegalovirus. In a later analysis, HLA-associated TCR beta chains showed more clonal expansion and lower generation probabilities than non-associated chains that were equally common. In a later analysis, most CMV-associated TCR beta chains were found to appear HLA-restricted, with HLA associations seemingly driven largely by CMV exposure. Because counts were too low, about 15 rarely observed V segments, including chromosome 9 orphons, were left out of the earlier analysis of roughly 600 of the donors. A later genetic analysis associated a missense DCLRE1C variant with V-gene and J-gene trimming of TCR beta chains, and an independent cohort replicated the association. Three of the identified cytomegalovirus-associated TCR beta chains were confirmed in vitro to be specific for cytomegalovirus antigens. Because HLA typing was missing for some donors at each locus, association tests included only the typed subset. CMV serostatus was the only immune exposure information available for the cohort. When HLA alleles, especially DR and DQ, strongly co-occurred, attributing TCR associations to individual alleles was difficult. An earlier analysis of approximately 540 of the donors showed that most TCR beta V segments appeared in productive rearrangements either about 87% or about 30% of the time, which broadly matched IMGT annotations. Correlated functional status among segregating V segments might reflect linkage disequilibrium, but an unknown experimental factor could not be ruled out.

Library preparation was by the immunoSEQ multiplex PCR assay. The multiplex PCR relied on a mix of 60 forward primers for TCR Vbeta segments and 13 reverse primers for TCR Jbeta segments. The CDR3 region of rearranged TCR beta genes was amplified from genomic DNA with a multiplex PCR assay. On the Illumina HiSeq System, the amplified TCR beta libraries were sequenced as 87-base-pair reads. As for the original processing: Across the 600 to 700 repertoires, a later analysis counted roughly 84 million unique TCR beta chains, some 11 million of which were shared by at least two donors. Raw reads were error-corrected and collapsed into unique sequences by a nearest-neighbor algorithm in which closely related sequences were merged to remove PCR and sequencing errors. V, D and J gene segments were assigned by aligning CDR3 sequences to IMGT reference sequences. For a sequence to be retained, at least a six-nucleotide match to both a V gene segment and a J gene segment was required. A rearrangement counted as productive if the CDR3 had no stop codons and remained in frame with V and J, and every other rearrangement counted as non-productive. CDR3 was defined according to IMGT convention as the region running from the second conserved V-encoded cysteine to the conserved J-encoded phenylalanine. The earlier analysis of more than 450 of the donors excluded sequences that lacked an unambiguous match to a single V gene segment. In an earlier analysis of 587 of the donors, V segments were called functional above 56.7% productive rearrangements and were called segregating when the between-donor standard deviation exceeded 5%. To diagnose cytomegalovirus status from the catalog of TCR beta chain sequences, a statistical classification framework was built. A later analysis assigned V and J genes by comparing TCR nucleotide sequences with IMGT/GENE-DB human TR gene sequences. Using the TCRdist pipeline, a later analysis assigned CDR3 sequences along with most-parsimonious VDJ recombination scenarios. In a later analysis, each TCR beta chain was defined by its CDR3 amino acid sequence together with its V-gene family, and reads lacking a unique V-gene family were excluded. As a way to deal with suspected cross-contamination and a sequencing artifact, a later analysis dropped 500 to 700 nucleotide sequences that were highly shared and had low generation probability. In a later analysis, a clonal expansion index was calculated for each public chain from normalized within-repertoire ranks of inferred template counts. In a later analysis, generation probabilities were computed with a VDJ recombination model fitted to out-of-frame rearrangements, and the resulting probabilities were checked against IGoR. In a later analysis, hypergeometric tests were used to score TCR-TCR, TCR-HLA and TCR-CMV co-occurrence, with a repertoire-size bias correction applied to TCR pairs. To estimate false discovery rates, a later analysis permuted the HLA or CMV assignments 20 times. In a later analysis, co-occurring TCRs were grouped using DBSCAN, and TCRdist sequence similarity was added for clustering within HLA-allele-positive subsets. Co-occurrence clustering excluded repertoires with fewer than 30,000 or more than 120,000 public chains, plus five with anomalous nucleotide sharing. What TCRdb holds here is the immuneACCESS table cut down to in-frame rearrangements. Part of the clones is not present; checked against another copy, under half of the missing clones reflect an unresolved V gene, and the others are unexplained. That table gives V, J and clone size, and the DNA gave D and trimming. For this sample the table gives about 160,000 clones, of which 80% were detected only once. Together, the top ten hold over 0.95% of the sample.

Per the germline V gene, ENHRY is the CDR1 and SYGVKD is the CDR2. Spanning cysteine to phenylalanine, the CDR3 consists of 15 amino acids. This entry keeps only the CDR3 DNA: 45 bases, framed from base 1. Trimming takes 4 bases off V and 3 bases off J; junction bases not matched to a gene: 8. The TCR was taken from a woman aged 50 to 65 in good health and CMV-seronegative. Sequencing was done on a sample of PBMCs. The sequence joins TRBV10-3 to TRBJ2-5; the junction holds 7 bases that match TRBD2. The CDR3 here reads CAISASFRGEETQYF. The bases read TGTGCCATCAGTGCATCTTTTCGGGGGGAAGAGACCCAGTACTTC.